This T cell receptor beta chain was sequenced during a study of low-dose radiotherapy and immunotherapy resistance in tumors. Study information: Every 2 weeks, cohort 1 got 0.5 Gy, reaching 6.5 Gy to the planning target volume. Treatment of Cohort 2 consisted of 1 Gy per fraction every two weeks, amounting to 13 Gy over 26 weeks. Treatment included intravenous cyclophosphamide dosed at 200 mg/m2 every two weeks, one day before radiation and immunotherapy.

The time point was: after trial treatment. Treatment indicated: LDRT plus nivolumab, ipilimumab, low-dose cyclophosphamide and aspirin (RACIN trial). Low-dose radiotherapy, low-dose cyclophosphamide, aspirin, ipilimumab and nivolumab were all given to the donors. Alpha and beta chains were covered, as first-strand cDNA relied on TRAV- and TRBV-specific primers. For amplifying TCRs, the PCR ran for about 22 cycles with Phusion, which was used together with a constant-region primer and the adapter on the V primers. In TCRdb, the reads were re-called with MiXCR into one record per CDR3 protein. The sample carries about 39,000 distinct CDR3 sequences, less than 25% recorded once. This clonotype was found many times. The junction had 7 bases not matched to a gene; V was cut back by 5 bases and J by 3 bases. Germline assignment: CDR1 MNHEY and CDR2 SVGEGT. The CDR3 is 14 amino acids.

The sample in question was PBMCs, obtained after low-dose radiotherapy plus immunotherapy. This chain connects TRBV6-2 or TRBV6-3 to TRBJ2-7; 7 bases are shared with TRBD2. The sequence came from a female donor with ovarian cancer. CDR3: CASSRERGFYEQYF. The CDR3 region has the DNA TGTGCCAGCAGTCGTGAGCGGGGTTTCTACGAGCAGTACTTC.